This T cell receptor (beta chain) was identified in a study of preoperative IRX-2 immunotherapy in early breast cancer. This CDR3 region has 14 residues. With V trimmed by 6 bases and J by 0 bases, 2 bases remained unmatched. CDR1 is MNHGY and CDR2 is SAAAGT in the germline V gene. Repertoires were generated with immunoSEQ multiplex PCR, while TCRdb's copy carries only in-frame clones and drops some. Of 35,000 to 45,000 clones listed, approximately 75% are singletons. Treatment noted: preoperative locoregional IRX-2 cytokine immunotherapy. Preoperative locoregional IRX-2 cytokine immunotherapy was tested in the phase Ib source study. This clone was counted only a few times.

This chain uses TRBV6-8 with TRBJ2-7; 10 bases map to TRBD2. The clonotype originates from a human donor with breast cancer. This specimen consisted of tumor tissue, obtained after IRX-2 immunotherapy. The CDR3 sequence is CASRAGGHSYEQYF. The CDR3 nucleotides read TGTGCCAGCAGAGCGGGAGGGCACTCCTACGAGCAGTACTTC.